This is a list of T cell receptor beta chains from one sample in a study of blood T cell repertoires in COVID-19. Measured with immunoSEQ multiplex PCR; TCRdb has only the in-frame clones, and not every one. The sample lists approximately 160,000 clones, around 82% seen once, with 13% to 15% in the top ten. Sequencing was performed on peripheral blood. These receptors originate from a man younger than 30 with active or convalescent COVID-19. CDR3s include the opening cysteine and the closing phenylalanine or tryptophan. D genes are given only for firm matches. Where a row states a size, it is once, few, many or the class of an expanded clone; other rows omit it.

v_gene: TRBV7-2
d_gene: TRBD2
abundance: .
j_gene: TRBJ2-7
CDR3nt: TGTGCCAGCAGCCCGCGGACTAGCGGGAATCCTTCCTACGAGCAGTACTTC
CDR3aa: CASSPRTSGNPSYEQYF

v_gene: TRBV2
d_gene: TRBD1
abundance: .
j_gene: TRBJ1-1
CDR3nt: TGTGCCAGCAGTGTGACAGGGCGGAGAACTGAAGCTTTCTTT
CDR3aa: CASSVTGRRTEAFF

v_gene: TRBV7-6
d_gene: .
abundance: .
j_gene: TRBJ2-5
CDR3nt: TGTGCCAGCAGCTCCGGGATCCAAGGGACCCAGTACTTC
CDR3aa: CASSSGIQGTQYF

v_gene: TRBV28
d_gene: TRBD2
abundance: .
j_gene: TRBJ2-7
CDR3nt: TGTGCCAGCAGTACCGGACTAGCGGGGGCCTACGAGCAGTACTTC
CDR3aa: CASSTGLAGAYEQYF

v_gene: TRBV19
d_gene: .
abundance: few
j_gene: TRBJ2-7
CDR3nt: TGTGCCAGTAGTGCCCAAGTAGCCTACGAGCAGTACTTC
CDR3aa: CASSAQVAYEQYF

v_gene: TRBV19
d_gene: TRBD1
abundance: .
j_gene: TRBJ2-7
CDR3nt: TGTGCCAGTAGGACAGGGGCAGAGCAGTACTTC
CDR3aa: CASRTGAEQYF

v_gene: TRBV5-3
d_gene: .
abundance: once
j_gene: TRBJ1-3
CDR3nt: TGTGCCAGAAGCTTGGACAGCTCTGGAAACACCATATATTTT
CDR3aa: CARSLDSSGNTIYF

v_gene: TRBV5-1
d_gene: TRBD2
abundance: .
j_gene: TRBJ2-1
CDR3nt: TGCGCCAGCAGCTTGGCCTTAGCGGGTTCCTACAATGAGCAGTTCTTC
CDR3aa: CASSLALAGSYNEQFF

v_gene: TRBV18
d_gene: TRBD1
abundance: .
j_gene: TRBJ1-1
CDR3nt: TGTGCCAGCTCACCCGGTACAGGGGTAAACACTGAAGCTTTCTTT
CDR3aa: CASSPGTGVNTEAFF

v_gene: TRBV2
d_gene: .
abundance: .
j_gene: TRBJ2-5
CDR3nt: TGTGCCAGCAGTGACCCACAGAGAGGGGAGACCCAGTACTTC
CDR3aa: CASSDPQRGETQYF

v_gene: TRBV19
d_gene: .
abundance: few
j_gene: TRBJ1-5
CDR3nt: TGTGCCAGTAGTAAACAGGACAGATACAATCAGCCCCAGCATTTT
CDR3aa: CASSKQDRYNQPQHF

v_gene: TRBV4-3
d_gene: .
abundance: .
j_gene: TRBJ2-3
CDR3nt: TGCGCCAGCAGCCAAGAGTACCCCGGGAGCACGACAGATACGCAGTATTTT
CDR3aa: CASSQEYPGSTTDTQYF

v_gene: TRBV5-4
d_gene: TRBD1
abundance: .
j_gene: TRBJ1-5
CDR3nt: TGTGCCAGCAGCCAGGGTGGGACAGGGCTAAATCAGCCCCAGCATTTT
CDR3aa: CASSQGGTGLNQPQHF

v_gene: TRBV19
d_gene: TRBD1
abundance: .
j_gene: TRBJ1-2
CDR3nt: TGTGCCAGTAGTATAACCGGGACAGGAACATATGGCTACACCTTC
CDR3aa: CASSITGTGTYGYTF

v_gene: TRBV25-1
d_gene: .
abundance: .
j_gene: TRBJ2-1
CDR3nt: TGTGCCAGCAACCCGGGCAGGGGAGGGAATGAGCAGTTCTTC
CDR3aa: CASNPGRGGNEQFF